Each of the 9 T cell receptor beta chains below was sequenced from the same sample in a study of T cell responses to AZD1222 COVID-19 vaccine. The repertoire was sequenced with immunoSEQ multiplex PCR; TCRdb's copy has only in-frame clones and lacks some. This table has 83,000 or so clones, roughly 90% appearing once. Sequences were derived from peripheral blood, sampled 28 days after the second AZD1222 dose. The receptors were sampled from an adult who received the AZD1222 COVID-19 vaccine.

The gene calls are TRBV28 and TRBJ1-1; unclear D gene. This CDR3 has 11 residues. Trimming stripped 3 bases from V and 8 bases from J, with 7 bases between. Germline CDR1 and CDR2: MDHEN and SYDVKM. CDR3 sequence (DNA): TGTGCCAGCAGTTTCGGCCGAGAAGCTTTCTTT. Translated: CASSFGREAFF.

The chain is built from TRBV4-1 and TRBJ2-7; D is possibly TRBD2 (5 bases). The CDR3 covers 14 residues. V shed 0 bases and J shed 3 bases, with 9 bases lying between them. CDR1 and CDR2 (germline): MGHRA, YSYEKL. CDR3 amino acids: CASSQEGGYYEQYF. The DNA for the CDR3 is TGCGCCAGCAGCCAAGAAGGAGGATACTACGAGCAGTACTTC.

The V call is TRBV7-6, the J call TRBJ2-7; D is uncertain. CDR3 length: 13 amino acids. In germline, CDR1 is SGHVS, CDR2 FNYEAQ. V gave up 1 base and J gave up 6 bases, with 10 bases separating them. CDR3 in amino acids: CASSLGPSREQYF. DNA of the CDR3: TGTGCCAGCAGCTTAGGCCCATCACGCGAGCAGTACTTC.

This clone has only one observation. The V call is TRBV27, the J call TRBJ1-3; tentatively, D is TRBD1 (5 bases). With 2 bases removed from V and 4 bases from J, the gap between germline ends came to 9 bases. Looked up from germline, CDR1 is MNHEY and CDR2 is SMNVEV (reference sequence). The CDR3 has 14 amino acids. CDR3 region: CASSLHQGGNTIYF. CDR3 DNA sequence: TGTGCCAGCAGTTTACATCAGGGAGGAAACACCATATATTTT.

This clone was seen just once. The gene calls are TRBV29-1 and TRBJ1-1; 8 positions agree with TRBD1. This CDR3 has 14 residues. The germline CDR1 and CDR2 sequences are SQVTM and ANQGSEA. J was trimmed by 0 bases and V by 7 bases; bases with no gene match: 7. The CDR3 sequence: CSAEDRAMNTEAFF. CDR3 in DNA: TGCAGCGCCGAGGACAGGGCAATGAACACTGAAGCTTTCTTT.

This chain links TRBV2 with TRBJ2-2; 7 bases match TRBD2. V dropped 4 bases and J dropped 1; count of bases not matched to a gene: 6. There are 16 residues in the CDR3. Germline CDR1 and CDR2: SNHLY and FYNNEI. This CDR3 reads CASSGLGGWNTGELFF. CDR3 coding DNA: TGTGCCAGCAGTGGGCTGGGAGGGTGGAACACCGGGGAGCTGTTTTTT.

The J gene is TRBJ2-1, the V gene TRBV5-5; TRBD2 matches at 13 bases. CDR1 SGHKS and CDR2 YYEKEE come from the germline V gene (reference sequence). The V and J ends lost 4 bases and 5 bases, in that order; junction bases with no gene match: 6. CDR3 length: 16 residues. CDR3 region: CASSPRLAGGNNEQFF. The CDR3 region has the DNA TGTGCCAGCAGCCCCAGACTAGCGGGAGGCAACAATGAGCAGTTCTTC. The variable domain in full, with the rest retrieved from reference TRBV5-5 and TRBJ2-1, is DAGVTQSPTHLIKTRGQQVTLRCSPISGHKSVSWYQQVLGQGPQFIFQYYEKEERGRGNFPDRFSARQFPNYSSELNVNALLLGDSALYLCASSPRLAGGNNEQFFGPGTRLTVL.

The chain uses TRBV4-2 and TRBJ2-1; 14 nucleotides line up with TRBD2. The germline CDR1 and CDR2 sequences are LGHNA and YNFKEQ. The CDR3 totals 16 residues. Losses at the gene ends were 3 bases for V and 7 bases for J; bases not matched to a gene: 5. DNA of the CDR3: TGTGCCAGCAGCCACGGGACTAGCGGGAGTGGAAATGAGCAGTTCTTC. Encoded protein: CASSHGTSGSGNEQFF.

The gene calls are TRBV27 and TRBJ2-3; possible D gene TRBD2, 7 bases. Trimming took 7 bases from V and 0 from J, leaving 14 bases between them. The CDR3 is 15 amino acids. The V gene's germline CDR1 is MNHEY and CDR2 SMNVEV (reference sequence). The chain's CDR3 is CASTLGGASTDTQYF. The DNA of the CDR3 is TGTGCCAGCACCCTGGGGGGGGCCAGCACAGATACGCAGTATTTT.